A single TCR beta chain is shown here with its context. This clone was recorded a few times. This receptor's antigen is unknown. One base away there is no much larger clone; base qualities are not given. The entry originates in a study of cytomegalovirus exposure and HLA in healthy donors (TCRdb year 2017). About the study as a whole: According to an earlier analysis of a few hundred of the donors, 150 million to 200 million T cells yielded over 100 million unique TCR beta sequences and around 300 Gb of sequence data. Roughly 300 gigabases of sequencing data and approximately 84 million unique TCR sequences were included in an early release covering several hundred HLA-typed donors. Of the 300 to 500 genotyped donors, more than 75% were placed in the genetic ancestry cluster associated with self-reported Caucasian donors. The study aimed to test whether cataloging public T cell receptors could reveal signatures of past pathogen exposure. Using immunosequencing, the study profiled T cell repertoires from around 680 subjects and related those repertoires to cytomegalovirus serostatus. In addition to the first cohort of 666 subjects, a separate validation cohort of 130 or so different subjects was used. To predict cytomegalovirus infection status, the study combined high-throughput TCR immunosequencing, statistical association of individual TCRs with disease status, and machine learning. A later analysis re-examined previously published TCR beta repertoires from roughly 650 donors and added high-resolution HLA genotyping to investigate patterns of TCR occurrence. Rather than using new phenotypic data, the later analysis identified candidate immune exposures from TCR beta sequences and from how often those sequences occurred across donors. An earlier analysis of around 580 of the donors used high-throughput TCR beta sequencing to judge whether each TCR beta V gene segment behaved as functional or pseudogenic. Donor age, sex, ethnicity and CMV serostatus were compiled together with the repertoire data. A later genetic analysis used genome-wide SNP genotypes for about 60% of the roughly 670 donors, treating that subset as a discovery cohort. Every discovery cohort repertoire had been produced on one sequencing platform. HLA typing covered class I and class II loci at four-digit resolution. The number of typed donors differed by locus: about 620-630 for A, B, C, DRB1 and DQB1; about 520 for DQA1; 606 for DPA1; and 400 to 480 for DPB1. A handful of DR-DQ haplotypes were treated as single units for association and clustering because of strong linkage in the cohort. Among about 390 genotyped donors of the cohort, an average of about 240,000 unique TCR beta nucleotide sequences were sequenced per donor, around 20% of them non-productive. Points the paper makes about the study in general: The authors suggested that the approach could potentially be generalized to other disease states and immunological phenotypes. In a later analysis, over 15,000 TCR beta sequences were associated with specific HLA alleles at a false discovery rate of 0.05. A group of highly shared sequence variants was considered likely to be a technical artifact of the sequencing pipeline. The cohort was sequenced for TCR beta chains only, and without alpha or paired-chain data the features that could be detected were limited. Broadly in line with IMGT annotations, most TCR beta V segments showed up in productive rearrangements about 90% or about 30% of the time in an earlier analysis of approximately 600 of the donors. Most TCR sequences were observed very rarely across donors, whereas some public TCRs were present in many individuals. Most CMV-associated TCR beta chains appeared to be HLA-restricted in a later analysis, and the HLA associations seemed to be driven largely by CMV exposure. A later analysis found that HLA-associated TCR beta chains were more clonally expanded and had lower generation probabilities than equally common non-associated chains. Sequencing depth was assumed to be roughly uniform across donors in the presence/absence analyses, though that assumption may not hold. HLA typing was unavailable for some donors at each locus, so association tests used only the typed subset. A few of the identified cytomegalovirus-associated TCR beta chains were confirmed in vitro to be specific for cytomegalovirus antigens. A further reported finding was that TCR beta sequences accurately predicted the HLA-A and HLA-B alleles for most subjects in the first cohort. In a later genetic analysis, fewer N-insertions in productive TCRs were reported among donors in an Asian-associated ancestry cluster than the roughly 700-donor mean. The study listed 150 to 200 TCR beta chains as associated with cytomegalovirus. Assigning TCR associations to individual alleles was difficult when HLA alleles, especially DR and DQ, strongly co-occurred. An association between a missense DCLRE1C variant and V-gene and J-gene trimming of TCR beta chains was found in a later genetic analysis and replicated in an independent cohort. The 87-base-pair reads could not distinguish some IMGT-functional V segments, including TRBV6-2 and TRBV6-3, so those segments were excluded. According to a later analysis, parvovirus B19, influenza, CMV and Epstein-Barr virus appeared linked to several top co-occurrence clusters. For the cohort, immune exposure information was limited to CMV serostatus. Correlated functional status among segregating V segments might be attributable to linkage disequilibrium, but an unknown experimental factor could not be ruled out. In a later analysis, the rate of TCR association differed among HLA loci, with DRB1 alleles having the most associated TCRs and HLA-C alleles having the fewest. The earlier analysis of fewer than 750 of the donors excluded 15 to 20 rarely observed V segments, including chromosome 9 orphons, because counts were too low. The classifier was reported to diagnose cytomegalovirus status with high specificity and sensitivity in both the original and validation cohorts.

The germline V end is reduced by 4 bases and the J end by 5 bases; junction bases left unmatched: 5. Inclusive of the bounding cysteine and phenylalanine, the CDR3 is 15 residues long. Left in the record is the CDR3 DNA by itself, 45 bases read in frame from the first base. CDR1 LGHNA and CDR2 YNFKEQ are derived from the germline V gene. The cohort was made up of about 610 healthy bone marrow donors. At the time of sampling, all cohort members were nominally healthy, though unrecorded immune exposures were likely present. The donor tested CMV seropositive and was one of the 289 seropositive cohort members. A peripheral blood sample was provided by each donor, and peripheral blood mononuclear cells were used for TCR beta sequencing. The Qiagen DNeasy Blood Extraction Kit was used to extract genomic DNA from the blood cell samples. Receptor libraries were prepared by the immunoSEQ multiplex PCR assay. For the multiplex PCR, a mixture combining 60 forward primers for TCR Vbeta segments and 13 reverse primers for TCR Jbeta segments was used. The CDR3 region of rearranged TCR beta genes was amplified from genomic DNA with a multiplex PCR assay. Amplified TCR beta libraries were sequenced as 87-base-pair reads on the Illumina HiSeq System. On the study's bioinformatics: Across the 500 to 850 repertoires, a later analysis counted tens of millions of unique TCR beta chains, around 11 million of which were shared by at least two donors. A nearest-neighbor algorithm error-corrected the raw reads and collapsed the reads into unique sequences, merging closely related sequences to remove PCR and sequencing errors. Alignment of CDR3 sequences to IMGT reference sequences was used to assign V, D and J gene segments. For a sequence to be retained, at least a six-nucleotide match to both a V gene segment and a J gene segment was required. Rearrangements were called productive when the CDR3 lacked stop codons and stayed in frame with V and J; all others were non-productive. Following IMGT convention, CDR3 was defined as the stretch from the second conserved V-encoded cysteine to the conserved J-encoded phenylalanine. The earlier analysis of fewer than 700 of the donors excluded sequences that lacked an unambiguous match to a single V gene segment. In an earlier analysis of 587 of the donors, a V segment was called functional when productive rearrangements were above 56.7%, and segregating when the standard deviation between donors exceeded 5%. A statistical classification framework was built to diagnose cytomegalovirus status from the catalog of TCR beta chain sequences. A later analysis assigned V and J genes by comparing TCR nucleotide sequences with IMGT/GENE-DB human TR gene sequences. In a later analysis, CDR3 sequences and most-parsimonious VDJ recombination scenarios were assigned using the TCRdist pipeline. In a later analysis, each TCR beta chain was defined by its CDR3 amino acid sequence together with its V-gene family, and reads without a unique V-gene family were excluded. In a later analysis, around 600 highly shared, low-generation-probability nucleotide sequences were removed to address suspected cross-contamination and a sequencing artifact. In a later analysis, a clonal expansion index was calculated for each public chain from normalized within-repertoire ranks of inferred template counts. Generation probabilities in a later analysis came from a VDJ recombination model fitted to out-of-frame rearrangements, and those results were checked against IGoR. A later analysis scored TCR-TCR, TCR-HLA and TCR-CMV co-occurrence with hypergeometric tests, applying a repertoire-size bias correction to TCR pairs. False discovery rates were estimated in a later analysis by permuting HLA or CMV assignments 20 times. In a later analysis, co-occurring TCRs were grouped with DBSCAN, and TCRdist sequence similarity was added when clustering was performed within HLA-allele-positive subsets. Co-occurrence clustering excluded repertoires with fewer than 30,000 or more than 120,000 public chains, plus five with anomalous nucleotide sharing. Drawn from immuneACCESS, this table holds only the in-frame rearrangements with V and J called that TCRdb kept. Clones are partly lost; checked studies trace under half to an unresolved V gene and leave the rest unexplained. Clonal size and the V and J genes are those of that table, whereas D and trimming came from the DNA. The sample yields approximately 140,000 clones; roughly four fifths were counted once. In total, the top ten clones hold 3% to 3.5% of the sample.

The source material was PBMCs. The chain is assembled from TRBV4-2 and TRBJ1-1; the central 12 bases match TRBD1. The TCR sequence derives from a man younger than 35 in good health and CMV-seropositive. Here the CDR3 is given as CASSREGQGATEAFF. DNA sequence: TGTGCCAGCAGCCGCGAGGGACAGGGGGCAACTGAAGCTTTCTTT.